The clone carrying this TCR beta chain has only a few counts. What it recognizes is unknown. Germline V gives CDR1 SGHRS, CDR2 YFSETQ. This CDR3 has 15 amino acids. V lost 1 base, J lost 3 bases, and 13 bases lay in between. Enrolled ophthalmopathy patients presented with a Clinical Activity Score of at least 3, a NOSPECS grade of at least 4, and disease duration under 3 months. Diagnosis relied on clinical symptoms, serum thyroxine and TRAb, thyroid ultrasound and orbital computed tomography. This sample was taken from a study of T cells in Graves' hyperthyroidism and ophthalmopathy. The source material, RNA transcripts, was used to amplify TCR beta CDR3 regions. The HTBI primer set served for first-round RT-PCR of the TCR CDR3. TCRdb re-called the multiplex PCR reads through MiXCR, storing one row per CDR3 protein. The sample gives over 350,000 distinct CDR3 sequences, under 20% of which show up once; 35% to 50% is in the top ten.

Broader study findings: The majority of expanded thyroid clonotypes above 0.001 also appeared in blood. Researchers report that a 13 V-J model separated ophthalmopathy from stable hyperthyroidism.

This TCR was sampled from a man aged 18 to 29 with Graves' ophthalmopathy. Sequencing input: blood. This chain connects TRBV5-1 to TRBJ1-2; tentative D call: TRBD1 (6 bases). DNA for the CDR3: TGCGCCAGCAGCTTGACAGGGAACCAGGACTATGGCTACACCTTC. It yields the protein CASSLTGNQDYGYTF.